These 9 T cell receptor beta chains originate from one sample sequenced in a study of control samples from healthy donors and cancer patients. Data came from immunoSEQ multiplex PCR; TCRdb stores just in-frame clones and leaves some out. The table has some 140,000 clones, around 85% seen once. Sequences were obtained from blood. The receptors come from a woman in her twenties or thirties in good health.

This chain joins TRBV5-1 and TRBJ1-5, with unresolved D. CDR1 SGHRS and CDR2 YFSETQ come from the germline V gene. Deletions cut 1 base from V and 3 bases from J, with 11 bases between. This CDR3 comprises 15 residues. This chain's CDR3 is CASSLIGGDNQPQHF. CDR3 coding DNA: TGCGCCAGCAGCTTGATTGGTGGGGACAATCAGCCCCAGCATTTT.

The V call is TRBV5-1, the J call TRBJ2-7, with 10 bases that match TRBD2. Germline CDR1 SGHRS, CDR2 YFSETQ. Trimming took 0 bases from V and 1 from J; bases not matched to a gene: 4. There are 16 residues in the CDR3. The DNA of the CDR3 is TGCGCCAGCAGCTTGGACCTAGCGGGAGCTTCCTACGAGCAGTACTTC. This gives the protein CASSLDLAGASYEQYF.

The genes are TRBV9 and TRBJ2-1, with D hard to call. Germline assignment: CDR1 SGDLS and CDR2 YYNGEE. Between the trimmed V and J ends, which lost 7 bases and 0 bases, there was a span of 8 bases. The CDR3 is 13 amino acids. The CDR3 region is CASARSSYNEQFF. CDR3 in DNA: TGTGCCAGCGCTAGGAGCTCCTACAATGAGCAGTTCTTC.

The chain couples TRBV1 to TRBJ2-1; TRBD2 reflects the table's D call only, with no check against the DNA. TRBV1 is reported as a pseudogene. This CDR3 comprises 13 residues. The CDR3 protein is CTSRGRAMDEQFF. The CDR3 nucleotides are TGCACCAGCCGAGGGAGGGCCATGGATGAGCAGTTCTTC.

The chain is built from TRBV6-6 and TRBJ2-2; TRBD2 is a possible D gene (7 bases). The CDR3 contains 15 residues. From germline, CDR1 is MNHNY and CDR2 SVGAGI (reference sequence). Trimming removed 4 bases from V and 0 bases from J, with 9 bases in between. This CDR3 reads CASSWGGPNTGELFF. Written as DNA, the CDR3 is TGTGCCAGCAGTTGGGGGGGCCCGAACACCGGGGAGCTGTTTTTT.

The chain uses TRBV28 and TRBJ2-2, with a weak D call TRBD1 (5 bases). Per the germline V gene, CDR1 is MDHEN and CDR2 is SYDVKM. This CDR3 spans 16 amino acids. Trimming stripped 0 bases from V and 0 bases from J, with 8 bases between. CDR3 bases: TGTGCCAGCAGTTTATGGCCAGGGTCGAACACCGGGGAGCTGTTTTTT. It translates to CASSLWPGSNTGELFF.

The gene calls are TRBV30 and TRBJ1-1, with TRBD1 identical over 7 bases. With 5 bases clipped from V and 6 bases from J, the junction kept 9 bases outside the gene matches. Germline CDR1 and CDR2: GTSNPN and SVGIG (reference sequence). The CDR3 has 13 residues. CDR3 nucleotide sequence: TGTGCCTGGTCGACAGGGAAGACGGCTGAAGCTTTCTTT. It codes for CAWSTGKTAEAFF.

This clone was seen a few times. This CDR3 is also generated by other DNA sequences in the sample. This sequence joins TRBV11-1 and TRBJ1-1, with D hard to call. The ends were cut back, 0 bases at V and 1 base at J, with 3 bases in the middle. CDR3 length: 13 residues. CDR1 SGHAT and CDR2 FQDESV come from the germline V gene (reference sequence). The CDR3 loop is CASSLAENTEAFF. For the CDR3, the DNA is TGTGCCAGCAGCTTAGCAGAGAACACTGAAGCTTTCTTT.

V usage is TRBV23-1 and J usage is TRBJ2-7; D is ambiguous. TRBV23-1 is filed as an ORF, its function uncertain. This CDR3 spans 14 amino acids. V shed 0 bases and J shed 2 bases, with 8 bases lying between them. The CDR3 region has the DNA TGCGCCAGCAGTCAATCTACCAACACCTACGAGCAGTACTTC. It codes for CASSQSTNTYEQYF.